This T cell receptor (beta chain) was sequenced during a study of cytomegalovirus exposure and HLA in healthy donors. Germline CDR1 reads LGHNA; CDR2 reads YSLEER. The J segment lost 5 bases and the V segment lost 0 bases, leaving 6 bases of the junction unmatched. This CDR3 comprises 16 residues. Study-wide findings and caveats: A few V segments could not be told apart, such as TRBV6-2 and TRBV6-3, and were left out. The authors judged a highly shared variant cluster likely a sequencing artifact. Most of the CMV-associated TCR beta chains (in a later analysis) appeared to be HLA-restricted.

PCR employed 60 Vbeta and 13 Jbeta primers. Profiling relied on immunoSEQ multiplex PCR, and the TCRdb table lists in-frame clones only, not all of them. Among 100,000 to 150,000 clones listed, roughly 70% were seen once. A note on this clone: What it recognizes is unknown.

The chain joins TRBV4-3 to TRBJ2-2; 7 bases fit TRBD1. Sequenced material: PBMCs. The sequence was collected from a woman in her thirties or forties in good health and CMV-seropositive. CDR3 in DNA: TGCGCCAGCAGCCAAGATGGAAGGGGGCATACCGGGGAGCTGTTTTTT. Translated: CASSQDGRGHTGELFF.